Sequencing of this T cell receptor (beta chain) was carried out in a study of T cell responses to AZD1222 COVID-19 vaccine. Regarding the study as a whole: Reportedly, nearly half the spike-specific TCRs target unmutated variant regions. Spike-specific TCR repertoires showed rising breadth and depth after two AZD1222 doses.

Comment on this clone: What it binds is not known.

The germline V and J ends were trimmed by 5 bases and 12 bases, with 20 bases remaining between them. Germline V gives CDR1 MDHEN, CDR2 SYDVKM. CDR3 length: 13 residues. Produced via immunoSEQ multiplex PCR; TCRdb's table is partial and in-frame only. This repertoire shows approximately 90,000 clones, around 85% found once; its top ten account for 7%. The clonotype originates from an adult in good health. Sample: peripheral blood, taken on day 0 of AZD1222 vaccination. This rearrangement joins TRBV28 to TRBJ2-7; possible D gene TRBD1, 6 bases. Here the CDR3 reads CASSPQDSPRRYF. The DNA of the CDR3 is TGTGCCAGCAGTCCCCAGGACAGCCCACGCAGGTACTTC.